This TCR beta chain stems from a study of regulatory T cells in long-lasting Graves disease. For the study at large: Persistent cases took antithyroid drugs over 5 years and stayed TSH receptor antibody positive. Study-wide results and caveats: Preferential use of TRBV28, TRBJ1-2 and TRBJ2-5 was seen in persistent disease. Having few samples may have compromised the accuracy.

Time point here: persistent/refractory GD, antithyroid drugs over 5 years with positive TRAb. RNA isolated from PBMCs was used to make the TCR library. Peripheral blood, 8.5 to 10 milliliters per patient, was collected in EDTA tubes. Building of the TCR beta libraries involved iRepertoire HTBI primers and Arm-PCR of CDR3 regions. TCRdb used MiXCR to reprocess the multiplex PCR reads, holding one entry per CDR3 protein. The sample has fewer than 400,000 distinct CDR3 sequences; less than 25% are singletons. CDR1 is MNHNS, CDR2 SASEGT, per germline. The V and J ends lost 5 bases and 5 bases respectively, with 7 bases between them. This CDR3 has 11 amino acids. This clonotype was recorded many times. Its target is unknown.

The V gene is TRBV6-1, the J gene TRBJ2-7; D remains unclear. The source material was peripheral blood mononuclear cells (PBMCs), sampled when the disease was refractory, from a patient treated with antithyroid drugs. This clonotype originated in a female donor with Graves disease. The CDR3 sequence is CASSNSDEQYF. Here the CDR3 DNA reads TGTGCCAGCAGTAACAGTGACGAGCAGTACTTC.